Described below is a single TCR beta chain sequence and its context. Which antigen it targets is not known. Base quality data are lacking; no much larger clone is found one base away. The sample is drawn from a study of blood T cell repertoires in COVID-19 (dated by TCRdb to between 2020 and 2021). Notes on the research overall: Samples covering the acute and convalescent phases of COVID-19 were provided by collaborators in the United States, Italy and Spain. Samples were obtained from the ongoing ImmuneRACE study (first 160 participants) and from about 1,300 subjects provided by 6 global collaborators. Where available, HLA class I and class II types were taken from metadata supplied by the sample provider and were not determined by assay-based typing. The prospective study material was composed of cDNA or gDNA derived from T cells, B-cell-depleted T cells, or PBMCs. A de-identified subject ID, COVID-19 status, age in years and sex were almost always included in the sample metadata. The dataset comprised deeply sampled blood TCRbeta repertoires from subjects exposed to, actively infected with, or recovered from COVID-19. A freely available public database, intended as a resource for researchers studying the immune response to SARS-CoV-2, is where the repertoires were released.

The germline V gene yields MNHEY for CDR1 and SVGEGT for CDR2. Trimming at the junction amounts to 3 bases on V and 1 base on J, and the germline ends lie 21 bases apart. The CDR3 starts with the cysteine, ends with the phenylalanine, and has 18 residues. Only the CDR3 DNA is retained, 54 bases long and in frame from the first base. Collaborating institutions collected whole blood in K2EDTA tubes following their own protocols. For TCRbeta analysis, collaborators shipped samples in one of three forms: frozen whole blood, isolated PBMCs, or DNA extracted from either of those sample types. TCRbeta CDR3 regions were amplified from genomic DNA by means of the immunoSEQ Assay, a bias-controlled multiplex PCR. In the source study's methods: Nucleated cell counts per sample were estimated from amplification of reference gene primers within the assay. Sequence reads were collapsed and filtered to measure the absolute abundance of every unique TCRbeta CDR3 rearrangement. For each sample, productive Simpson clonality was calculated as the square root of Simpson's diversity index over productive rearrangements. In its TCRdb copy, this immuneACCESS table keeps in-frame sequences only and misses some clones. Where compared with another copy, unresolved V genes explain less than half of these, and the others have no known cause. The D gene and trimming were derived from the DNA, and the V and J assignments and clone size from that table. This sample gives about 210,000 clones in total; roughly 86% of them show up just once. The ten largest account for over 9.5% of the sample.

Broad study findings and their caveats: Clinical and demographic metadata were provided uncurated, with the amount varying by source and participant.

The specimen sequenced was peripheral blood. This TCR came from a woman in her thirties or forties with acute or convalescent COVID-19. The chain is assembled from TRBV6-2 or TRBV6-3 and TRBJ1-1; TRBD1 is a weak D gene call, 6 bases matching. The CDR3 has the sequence CASSYSSDVGHWNTEAFF. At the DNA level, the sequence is TGTGCCAGCAGTTATAGTTCGGACGTGGGACACTGGAACACTGAAGCTTTCTTT.